This entry lists 9 T cell receptor beta chains sequenced from one sample in a study of cytotoxic CD8 clonotypes in ibrutinib-treated CLL. Using immunoSEQ multiplex PCR, the repertoire was profiled, and TCRdb retains in-frame clones only, with some absent. The sample lists 150,000 to 200,000 clones, 55% to 85% occurring once. This specimen consisted of PBMCs, obtained after 24 months of ibrutinib treatment. The source is a human donor with chronic lymphocytic leukemia.

The V gene is TRBV11-1, the J gene TRBJ2-1; D gene uncertain. The CDR3 length is 13 residues. The V gene's germline CDR1 is SGHAT and CDR2 FQDESV (reference sequence). Deletions cut 2 bases from V and 7 bases from J, with 9 bases between. This CDR3 is CASSLSATNEQFF. The CDR3 DNA reads as TGTGCCAGCAGCTTAAGTGCCACTAATGAGCAGTTCTTC.

V gene TRBV27 combines with J gene TRBJ2-3; 7 bases line up with TRBD1. The germline V gene encodes CDR1 MNHEY and CDR2 SMNVEV (reference sequence). The CDR3 has 16 amino acids. Germline trimming cut 5 bases from V and 6 bases from J; bases unmatched to any gene: 14. The CDR3 region is CASSHGTDPDVDTQYF. The CDR3 nucleotides read TGTGCCAGCAGTCACGGGACAGACCCAGACGTGGATACGCAGTATTTT.

This clone was seen a handful of times. The J gene is TRBJ1-2, the V gene TRBV9; D gene unclear. The V gene lost 4 bases and the J gene lost 6 bases, with 10 bases spanning the gap. The CDR3 covers 12 residues. Germline V gives CDR1 SGDLS, CDR2 YYNGEE. CDR3 in amino acids: CASSPLGNGYTF. The DNA of the CDR3 is TGTGCCAGCAGCCCCTTGGGAAATGGCTACACCTTC.

The chain's CDR3 is CSVVTGLLNYGYTF. In nucleotides, the CDR3 is TGCAGCGTTGTCACAGGCCTTCTTAACTATGGCTACACCTTC. The chain couples TRBV29-1 to TRBJ1-2; maybe TRBD1 (5 bases). The CDR3 is 14 amino acids. V was pared by 4 bases and J by 1 base, with 13 bases between. The germline CDR1 and CDR2 sequences are SQVTM and ANQGSEA.

The chain joins TRBV5-5 to TRBJ2-5; 8 positions match TRBD1. V dropped 3 bases and J dropped 3; count of bases not matched to a gene: 4. The CDR3 is 14 amino acids. The V gene's germline CDR1 is SGHKS and CDR2 YYEKEE (reference sequence). In DNA, the CDR3 is TGTGCCAGCAGCTCGCCGACAGGGGAAGAGACCCAGTACTTC. Encoded protein: CASSSPTGEETQYF.

The V and J genes are TRBV30 and TRBJ1-5; unclear D gene. This CDR3 is 18 amino acids long. The V gene lost 2 bases and the J gene lost 0 bases, with 20 bases spanning the gap. Germline-derived CDR1 and CDR2 are GTSNPN and SVGIG (reference sequence). CDR3 in amino acids: CAWSHIRTDHYSNQPQHF. The CDR3 bases are TGTGCCTGGAGTCATATACGAACGGATCACTATAGCAATCAGCCCCAGCATTTT.

This clone was seen more than once but under ten times. The chain carries TRBV19 and TRBJ2-1, with D tentatively TRBD1 (6 bases). V dropped 4 bases and J dropped 8 bases, with 18 bases sitting between them. The V gene's germline CDR1 is LNHDA and CDR2 SQIVND (reference sequence). The length of the CDR3 is 15 residues. CDR3: CASSKQGRFVYEQFF. The CDR3, as DNA: TGTGCCAGTAGTAAACAGGGAAGGTTTGTGTATGAGCAGTTCTTC.

V gene TRBV15 combines with J gene TRBJ1-3; unclear D gene. The CDR3 is made up of 13 amino acids. Trimming stripped 0 bases from V and 3 bases from J, with 3 bases between. CDR1 and CDR2 (germline): LNHNV, YYDKDF (reference sequence). This CDR3 is CATSRDFGNTIYF. The CDR3 nucleotides read TGTGCCACCAGCAGAGATTTTGGAAACACCATATATTTT. Variable domain in full (rest from reference TRBV15 and TRBJ1-3): DAMVIQNPRYQVTQFGKPVTLSCSQTLNHNVMYWYQQKSSQAPKLLFHYYDKDFNNEADTPDNFQSRRPNTSFCFLDIRSPGLGDTAMYLCATSRDFGNTIYFGEGSWLTVV.

This clone was seen a handful of times. This chain joins TRBV9 and TRBJ2-3; D ambiguous. The germline V gene encodes CDR1 SGDLS and CDR2 YYNGEE. The CDR3 length is 15 residues. V was trimmed by 3 bases and J by 1 base, leaving 12 bases between them. The DNA of the CDR3 is TGTGCCAGCAGCGGAGGCTGGGCGGGCACAGATACGCAGTATTTT. It is translated as CASSGGWAGTDTQYF.